A single sample is the source of the 10 T cell receptor beta chains below, sequenced in a study of technical replicates of blood from several donors. Using immunoSEQ multiplex PCR, the repertoire was profiled, and TCRdb retains in-frame clones only, with some absent. This sample yields approximately 75,000 clones, of which nearly 98% are seen a single time; roughly 0.3% belongs to the top ten. The specimen sequenced was T cells isolated from PBMCs. These TCRs come from a human donor in good health.

The chain couples TRBV9 to TRBJ1-2, with D perhaps TRBD1 (5 bases). The germline V and J ends were trimmed by 0 bases and 6 bases, with 6 bases remaining between them. CDR1 is SGDLS and CDR2 is YYNGEE in the germline V gene. The CDR3 is 12 amino acids. The CDR3 DNA reads TGTGCCAGCAGCGTAGGGGGGGATGGCTACACCTTC. It is translated as CASSVGGDGYTF.

The CDR3 sequence: CASSIKGAATYEQYF. The DNA for the CDR3 is TGTGCCAGTAGTATAAAAGGGGCAGCTACCTACGAGCAGTACTTC. The rearrangement uses TRBV19 and TRBJ2-7, with a tentative D call TRBD1 (5 bases). V was clipped by 2 bases and J by 2 bases, with 13 bases between them. The germline V gene has CDR1 LNHDA and CDR2 SQIVND (reference sequence). This CDR3 region has 15 residues.

The genes are TRBV7-2 and TRBJ1-1, with a weak D call TRBD1 (5 bases). The CDR3 is 11 amino acids. Trimming took off 6 bases at V and 11 bases at J, with 13 bases between the two ends. Germline loops: CDR1 SGHTA, CDR2 FQGNSA. This chain's CDR3 is CASRFQGGAFF. The CDR3 coding sequence is TGTGCCAGCAGATTTCAGGGAGGGGCTTTCTTT.

The chain carries TRBV28 and TRBJ2-3, with D possibly matching TRBD1 (6 bases). The CDR3 runs to 15 residues. Germline CDR1 is MDHEN and CDR2 is SYDVKM. V lost 3 bases and J 7 bases, leaving 17 bases between the germline ends. The CDR3, as DNA: TGTGCCAGCAGTTTTTCGGACAGTGATCTAAATACGCAGTATTTT. The encoded protein is CASSFSDSDLNTQYF.

The rearrangement joins TRBV6-1 to TRBJ2-5, with 8 bases that match TRBD2. In germline, CDR1 is MNHNS, CDR2 SASEGT. The trim removed 1 base at V and 3 bases at J, leaving 19 bases unmatched. This CDR3 contains 20 residues. CDR3 region: CASSEETGRLLAAEEETQYF. DNA for the CDR3: TGTGCCAGCAGTGAAGAAACCGGACGGCTACTAGCGGCAGAGGAAGAGACCCAGTACTTC.

The CDR3 region is CSVEDRFGYTF. The CDR3 DNA sequence: TGCAGCGTTGAAGACAGATTCGGCTACACCTTC. V is TRBV29-1 and J is TRBJ1-2; D remains unclear. V was pared by 0 bases and J by 8 bases, with 7 bases between. The CDR3 is made up of 11 amino acids. Germline assignment: CDR1 SQVTM and CDR2 ANQGSEA.

The chain links TRBV19 to TRBJ2-3, with 8 bases lining up with TRBD2. With 1 base clipped from V and 3 bases from J, the junction kept 12 bases outside the gene matches. Germline loops: CDR1 LNHDA, CDR2 SQIVND (reference sequence). The CDR3 consists of 18 residues. The CDR3 loop is CASSIGGRREALTDTQYF. In DNA, the CDR3 is TGTGCCAGTAGTATAGGTGGGCGGCGGGAGGCGTTGACAGATACGCAGTATTTT.

This clone was recorded once. The J gene is TRBJ2-5, the V gene TRBV14; the match to TRBD2 covers 10 bases. The V gene's germline CDR1 is SGHDN and CDR2 FVKESK. The CDR3 totals 15 residues. Trimming cost V 4 bases and J 5 bases; bases outside gene matches: 7. DNA of the CDR3: TGTGCCAGCAGCCCCAAGCGGGAGGGCCTGGAGACCCAGTACTTC. Amino acids: CASSPKREGLETQYF. The whole variable domain, remainder taken from reference TRBV14 and TRBJ2-5, is EAGVTQFPSHSVIEKGQTVTLRCDPISGHDNLYWYRRVMGKEIKFLLHFVKESKQDESGMPNNRFLAERTGGTYSTLKVQPAELEDSGVYFCASSPKREGLETQYFGPGTRLLVL.

V and J are TRBV6-6 and TRBJ1-3; D call uncertain. Between the trimmed V and J ends, which lost 7 bases and 0 bases, there was a span of 13 bases. CDR1 MNHNY and CDR2 SVGAGI come from the germline V gene (reference sequence). The CDR3 sequence is 15 residues long. CDR3 amino acids: CASKSGGNSGNTIYF. The CDR3 DNA is TGTGCCAGCAAGAGTGGCGGTAACTCTGGAAACACCATATATTTT.

The J gene is TRBJ2-1, the V gene TRBV6-4; TRBD2 agrees at 8 bases. This CDR3 comprises 15 residues. Germline V gene data show CDR1 as MRHNA and CDR2 as SNTAGT. Losses at the gene ends were 7 bases for V and 0 bases for J; bases not matched to a gene: 5. CDR3 sequence (DNA): TGTGCCAGCAAACTGAGCGGGAGCTCCTACAATGAGCAGTTCTTC. It encodes CASKLSGSSYNEQFF.